This TCR beta chain was found in a study of PD-1 blockade in classical Hodgkin lymphoma. Time point given: cycle 4 day 1 (C4D1), after 6 weeks of nivolumab. Every patient relapsed after autologous stem cell transplantation, and brentuximab vedotin exposure varied. Isolated CD8+ T cells were derived from thawed PBMCs through magnetic negative selection. This clone turned up a few times. Only in-frame clones appear in the TCRdb table, and some are missing; sequencing was by immunoSEQ multiplex PCR. The sample includes 4,100 or so clones, approximately 70% seen only once; the top ten take about 24%. The source is a human donor with classical Hodgkin lymphoma. Source: CD8+ T cells from blood, taken before the fourth cycle of nivolumab.

The CDR3 DNA reads as TGCGCCAGCAGCCAGGCAGGCACCGCGGGGCAGTACTTC. It specifies CASSQAGTAGQYF. The chain combines TRBV4-1 with TRBJ2-7; D may be TRBD2 (5 bases). The CDR3 is made up of 13 amino acids. Germline values: CDR1 MGHRA, CDR2 YSYEKL. Trimming stripped 3 bases from V and 9 bases from J, with 15 bases between.